The next 2 T cell receptor beta chains were all read from a single sample in a study of response to subunit inactivated influenza vaccine. TCRdb analysed the RT-PCR reads with MiXCR anew, one entry per CDR3 protein. The sample has 500,000 to 550,000 distinct CDR3 sequences, less than 8% seen once. Sequenced material: PBMCs from blood, taken roughly 24 months after vaccination. These receptors all come from a man aged 50-75 years who received an inactivated influenza vaccine.

CDR3: CASSLVTRSGKTQYF. The DNA of the CDR3 is TGTGCCAGCAGCTTGGTTACGAGGTCCGGAAAGACCCAGTACTTC. This chain uses TRBV5-6 with TRBJ2-5; unclear D gene. The CDR3 length is 15 residues. Looked up from germline, CDR1 is SGHDT and CDR2 is YYEEEE. The V and J ends lost 0 bases and 6 bases respectively, with 15 bases between them.

This clonotype was observed a handful of times. CDR3 residues: CSARAYNSRTDPNEQFF. CDR3 DNA: TGCAGTGCTAGGGCCTACAATAGTCGTACGGACCCAAATGAGCAGTTCTTC. The chain recombines TRBV20-1 with TRBJ2-1, with D uncertain. This CDR3 comprises 17 residues. Trimming removed 3 bases at V and 7 bases at J, with 25 bases between. The germline gives CDR1 DFQATT, CDR2 SNEGSKA (reference sequence).